The 29 T cell receptor beta chains presented below share a single source sample, sequenced in a study of blood T cell repertoires in COVID-19 (dated by TCRdb to 2018 to 2021). The protocol used for the library was the immunoSEQ multiplex PCR assay. This is the immuneACCESS table as TCRdb keeps it, with only in-frame sequences that have V and J called. A part of the clones is gone; compared with another copy, unresolved V genes explain less than half, and the rest is unexplained. Within this sample are some 83,000 clones, with roughly 90% of them counted one time only. Jointly, the top ten make up approximately 2% of the sample. Sequencing was performed on peripheral blood. These receptors originate from a man aged 50 to 59 with acute or convalescent COVID-19.

V usage is TRBV6-5 and J usage is TRBJ2-3, with 8 positions matching TRBD1. There are 14 residues in the CDR3. CDR1 MNHEY and CDR2 SVGAGI come from the germline V gene. V trimming: 7 bases; J trimming: 1 base; junction bases outside the gene matches: 4. The CDR3: CASTPDRGTDTQYF. In nucleotides, the CDR3 is TGTGCCAGCACCCCGGACAGGGGCACAGATACGCAGTATTTT.

V and J are TRBV24-1 and TRBJ2-7, with D perhaps matching TRBD2 (7 bases). There are 14 residues in the CDR3. V was trimmed by 3 bases and J by 6 bases, leaving 14 bases between them. Germline V gene lookup returns CDR1 KGHDR and CDR2 SFDVKD. The CDR3 is CATSDPGGQGEQYF. The CDR3 nucleotides are TGTGCCACCAGTGATCCGGGGGGCCAAGGCGAGCAGTACTTC.

The chain links TRBV7-9 to TRBJ1-1, with TRBD1 matching 10 bases. J was trimmed by 4 bases and V by 4 bases; bases with no gene match: 3. In germline, CDR1 is SEHNR, CDR2 FQNEAQ (reference sequence). This CDR3 region has 14 residues. This CDR3 is CASSSGQGVTEAFF. For the CDR3, the DNA is TGTGCCAGCAGCTCCGGACAGGGGGTCACTGAAGCTTTCTTT.

This chain uses TRBV5-1 with TRBJ1-2, with no clear D. The germline gives CDR1 SGHRS, CDR2 YFSETQ. Trimming took 4 bases from V and 2 from J, leaving 12 bases between them. The CDR3 spans 14 residues. CDR3 amino acids: CASSREGANYGYTF. The CDR3 DNA is TGCGCCAGCAGCCGAGAGGGAGCGAACTATGGCTACACCTTC.

The chain is built from TRBV19 and TRBJ2-5; tentatively, D is TRBD1 (6 bases). Trimming shortened V by 6 bases and J by 2 bases, and 13 bases separated the two germline ends. Germline values: CDR1 LNHDA, CDR2 SQIVND (reference sequence). CDR3 length equals 14 residues. This CDR3 is CASSQRDNQETQYF. CDR3 bases: TGTGCCAGTAGCCAAAGGGACAATCAAGAGACCCAGTACTTC.

In its sample, this clone was seen a few times. V gene TRBV7-9 combines with J gene TRBJ1-3, with D unresolved. The CDR3 has 19 amino acids. CDR1 and CDR2 from the germline V gene are SEHNR and FQNEAQ (reference sequence). V was cut by 3 bases and J by 1 base, with 22 bases left in between. CDR3 residues: CASSLGDGYSPDSGNTIYF. The CDR3 nucleotides read TGTGCCAGCAGCTTGGGTGACGGATATAGCCCCGATTCTGGAAACACCATATATTTT.

This chain uses TRBV9 with TRBJ2-1; D remains unclear. The CDR3 loop spans 14 amino acids. The germline gives CDR1 SGDLS, CDR2 YYNGEE. Trimming removed 0 bases at V and 5 bases at J, with 9 bases between. CDR3 sequence reads: CASSVVVGDNEQFF. The CDR3 nucleotides are TGTGCCAGCAGCGTAGTGGTCGGTGACAATGAGCAGTTCTTC.

This clone appeared a single time. The junction does not match germline at one end; this may be a read error. J is TRBJ1-2 and V is TRBV29-1; 8 bases line up with TRBD1. Germline CDR1 and CDR2: SQVTM and ANQGSEA. The CDR3 is 17 amino acids. The CDR3: CSVEDFTGGFTNYGYTF. The CDR3 DNA reads as TGCAGCGTGGAAGACTTTACAGGGGGTTTTACTAACTATGGCTACACCTTC.

The chain joins TRBV5-1 to TRBJ1-6; D is possibly TRBD1 (6 bases). Per the germline V gene, CDR1 is SGHRS and CDR2 is YFSETQ. Deletions cut 2 bases from V and 7 bases from J, with 13 bases between. The CDR3 is 15 residues long. The CDR3 coding sequence is TGCGCCAGCAGCTTAGGGACACAGGAGAATTCACCCCTCCACTTT. Amino acids: CASSLGTQENSPLHF.

In nucleotides, the CDR3 is TGTGCCAGCAGTTTAAGGACAGGGAGGAACTATGGCTACACCTTC. It specifies CASSLRTGRNYGYTF. The rearrangement uses TRBV6-6 and TRBJ1-2, with 8 bases lining up with TRBD1. V dropped 4 bases and J dropped 2; count of bases not matched to a gene: 6. Germline V gene lookup returns CDR1 MNHNY and CDR2 SVGAGI (reference sequence). The CDR3 is 15 residues long.

The chain employs TRBV5-4 and TRBJ1-1; 7 bases match TRBD1. The CDR3 loop spans 16 amino acids. Unmatched junction bases numbered 6, after V lost 1 base and J lost 0 bases. The germline CDR1 and CDR2 sequences are SGHNT and YYREEE (reference sequence). The CDR3 DNA reads as TGTGCCAGCAGCTTGCCGGCCGGGACAGTGAACACTGAAGCTTTCTTT. Its protein is CASSLPAGTVNTEAFF.

This chain uses TRBV12-3 or TRBV12-4 with TRBJ1-2; no reliable D call. CDR3 length equals 12 residues. Trimming cost V 1 base and J 8 bases, with 8 bases left between them. The DNA for the CDR3 is TGTGCCAGCAGTTTAGAGGTGGGCGGCTACACCTTC. This codes for CASSLEVGGYTF.

The rearrangement uses TRBV4-1 and TRBJ2-2; D is perhaps TRBD1 (5 bases). Looked up from germline, CDR1 is MGHRA and CDR2 is YSYEKL. The CDR3 is 15 residues long. The V and J ends lost 2 bases and 7 bases respectively, with 14 bases between them. The CDR3 spells CASSQKGVGGGELFF. DNA for the CDR3: TGCGCCAGCAGCCAAAAAGGGGTTGGTGGCGGGGAGCTGTTTTTT.

J is TRBJ1-1 and V is TRBV2, with a possible D match to TRBD1 (6 bases). With 4 bases removed from V and 4 bases from J, the gap between germline ends came to 13 bases. Germline V gene data show CDR1 as SNHLY and CDR2 as FYNNEI. CDR3 length: 14 residues. In nucleotides, the CDR3 is TGTGCCAGCAGTGTACAGGGTAAACTCACTGAAGCTTTCTTT. The encoded protein is CASSVQGKLTEAFF.

V gene TRBV28 combines with J gene TRBJ2-5, with TRBD2 matching 9 bases. V was pared by 6 bases and J by 5 bases, with 7 bases of the junction left unmatched. This CDR3 spans 14 amino acids. CDR1 and CDR2 (germline): MDHEN, SYDVKM. The CDR3 protein is CASSLAGVRETQYF. The CDR3 nucleotides are TGTGCCAGCAGCTTAGCGGGAGTAAGGGAGACCCAGTACTTC.

This chain joins TRBV27 and TRBJ1-1; 7 nucleotides match TRBD1. There are 14 residues in the CDR3. From germline, CDR1 is MNHEY and CDR2 SMNVEV (reference sequence). The V and J ends lost 4 bases and 6 bases, in that order; junction bases with no gene match: 8. The CDR3 is CASSSPDRAPEAFF. CDR3 sequence (DNA): TGTGCCAGCAGTTCCCCCGACAGGGCCCCTGAAGCTTTCTTT.

The CDR3 loop reads CASSPNGESNTEAFF. CDR3 DNA sequence: TGTGCCAGCTCACCTAACGGAGAATCGAACACTGAAGCTTTCTTT. The chain links TRBV18 to TRBJ1-1, with unresolved D. The ends were cut back, 3 bases at V and 1 base at J, with 12 bases in the middle. Germline CDR1 reads KGHSH; CDR2 reads LQKENI. The CDR3 length is 15 residues.

This clone was found a few times. This rearrangement joins TRBV20-1 to TRBJ1-1; D uncertain. Trimming cost V 3 bases and J 4 bases, with 6 bases left between them. Germline CDR1 reads DFQATT; CDR2 reads SNEGSKA (reference sequence). This CDR3 has 11 residues. The CDR3 region is CSASPGTEAFF. The CDR3 nucleotides are TGCAGTGCTAGTCCGGGCACTGAAGCTTTCTTT.

The genes are TRBV4-1 and TRBJ2-5; 10 nucleotides align to TRBD2. CDR3 length: 14 residues. J lost 2 bases, V lost 8 bases, and 5 bases had no gene match. Germline V lookup: CDR1 MGHRA, CDR2 YSYEKL. The CDR3 DNA reads as TGCGCCAGCTCAATGGGACTAGCGCAAGAGACCCAGTACTTC. Amino acids: CASSMGLAQETQYF.

This sequence joins TRBV5-1 and TRBJ2-1; 11 bases are shared with TRBD2. The germline V gene encodes CDR1 SGHRS and CDR2 YFSETQ. The trim removed 5 bases at V and 3 bases at J, leaving 10 bases unmatched. The CDR3 has 17 amino acids. CDR3 in amino acids: CASRYSGGAVNYNEQFF. CDR3 DNA: TGCGCCAGCAGATATAGCGGGGGGGCAGTAAACTACAATGAGCAGTTCTTC.

The chain recombines TRBV3-1 (or the pseudogene TRBV3-2) with TRBJ1-1; TRBD1 matches 7 bases. Germline loops: CDR1 LGHDT, CDR2 YNNKEL (reference sequence). This CDR3 has 13 amino acids. V was clipped by 2 bases and J by 3 bases; unmatched bases: 0. CDR3 protein: CASSQTGDTEAFF. For the CDR3, the DNA is TGTGCCAGCAGCCAAACAGGGGACACTGAAGCTTTCTTT.

The V gene is TRBV3-1 (or the pseudogene TRBV3-2), the J gene TRBJ2-2; 10 bases map to TRBD2. This CDR3 is built from 16 residues. V lost 5 bases and J lost 1; bases outside the gene matches: 4. In germline, CDR1 is LGHDT, CDR2 YNNKEL (reference sequence). The DNA of the CDR3 is TGTGCCAGCAGCGCCGGACTAGCGGAGAACACCGGGGAGCTGTTTTTT. Encoded protein: CASSAGLAENTGELFF.

The chain combines TRBV2 with TRBJ2-4; TRBD1 matches at 9 bases. J gave up 0 bases and V 4 bases, and 13 bases lay outside the gene matches. Germline V gives CDR1 SNHLY, CDR2 FYNNEI. This CDR3 comprises 19 residues. The CDR3 DNA is TGTGCCAGCAGTGTTGAGGGACAGGGTCCGTCCCTAGCCAAAAACATTCAGTACTTC. Translation gives CASSVEGQGPSLAKNIQYF.

The chain joins TRBV2 to TRBJ1-1, with D hard to call. The CDR3 spans 12 residues. Trimming pared 4 bases from V and 5 bases from J, leaving 8 bases between. CDR1 and CDR2 (germline): SNHLY, FYNNEI. CDR3 sequence (DNA): TGTGCCAGCAGTGCCTACGGGACTGAAGCTTTCTTT. As protein: CASSAYGTEAFF.

The chain couples TRBV5-6 to TRBJ1-4, with D maybe TRBD1 (5 bases). Deletions cut 4 bases from V and 0 bases from J, with 7 bases between. CDR3 size: 14 residues. The germline CDR1 and CDR2 sequences are SGHDT and YYEEEE. The CDR3 sequence: CASSRGATNEKLFF. CDR3 sequence (DNA): TGTGCCAGCAGCCGGGGGGCAACTAATGAAAAACTGTTTTTT.

The J gene is TRBJ2-5, the V gene TRBV5-1; 8 positions agree with TRBD1. After removal of 5 bases from V and 3 bases from J, the junction contained 12 bases not matched to a gene. CDR3 size: 16 residues. Germline CDR1 and CDR2: SGHRS and YFSETQ. The CDR3 nucleotides read TGCGCCAGCAGTGGCAGGGCAGGGGGCTTGGAAGAGACCCAGTACTTC. This gives the protein CASSGRAGGLEETQYF.

V is TRBV7-6 and J is TRBJ1-1, with a possible D match to TRBD1 (6 bases). The V end lost 5 bases, the J end lost 0 bases, and 16 bases lay between the germline ends. Germline V lookup: CDR1 SGHVS, CDR2 FNYEAQ. This CDR3 region has 16 residues. CDR3 DNA: TGTGCCAGCAGCGACAGGACGACGGGACTGAACACTGAAGCTTTCTTT. This sequence encodes CASSDRTTGLNTEAFF.

This rearrangement joins TRBV7-6 to TRBJ1-2; D might be TRBD1 (6 bases). The germline CDR1 and CDR2 sequences are SGHVS and FNYEAQ. Trimming shortened V by 10 bases and J by 9 bases, and 12 bases separated the two germline ends. The CDR3 spans 10 residues. The CDR3, as DNA: TGTGCCACCCTCAGGGGTAGCTACACCTTC. The encoded protein is CATLRGSYTF.

The chain links TRBV9 to TRBJ1-1, with 8 bases lining up with TRBD1. This CDR3 is built from 16 residues. In germline, CDR1 is SGDLS, CDR2 YYNGEE. With 0 bases clipped from V and 6 bases from J, the junction kept 10 bases outside the gene matches. CDR3 DNA: TGTGCCAGCAGCGTAGGTGGGGGCAGGGGGCTATCTGAAGCTTTCTTT. It specifies CASSVGGGRGLSEAFF.